These 10 T cell receptor beta chains share one sample of origin, sequenced in a study of response to subunit inactivated influenza vaccine. TCRdb used MiXCR to reprocess the RT-PCR reads, holding one entry per CDR3 protein. The table includes hundreds of thousands of distinct CDR3 sequences, less than 10% detected once. The specimen was PBMCs from blood, collected roughly 24 months after vaccination. These receptor sequences come from a man between 50 and 75 years old who received an inactivated influenza vaccine.

This clonotype was seen more than once but under ten times. V usage is TRBV5-1 and J usage is TRBJ2-2; D is unresolved. The ends were cut back, 1 base at V and 3 bases at J, with 7 bases in the middle. Germline V gene data show CDR1 as SGHRS and CDR2 as YFSETQ. The CDR3 consists of 14 residues. The CDR3 loop reads CASSLSQHTGELFF. The CDR3 DNA follows: TGCGCCAGCAGCTTGTCACAGCACACCGGGGAGCTGTTTTTT.

This clonotype was counted only a few times. The chain couples TRBV5-1 to TRBJ2-2; no clear D. Deletions cut 3 bases from V and 4 bases from J, with 13 bases between. From germline, CDR1 is SGHRS and CDR2 YFSETQ. The CDR3 is 15 residues long. In DNA, the CDR3 is TGCGCCAGCAGCTCATGGTTCGCGAGCACCGGGGAGCTGTTTTTT. Protein: CASSSWFASTGELFF.

This clonotype occurred a few times. This chain connects TRBV20-1 to TRBJ2-7; maybe TRBD2 (6 bases). CDR3 length: 13 residues. The germline V gene has CDR1 DFQATT and CDR2 SNEGSKA (reference sequence). V was cut by 5 bases and J by 0 bases, with 11 bases left in between. This CDR3 is CSAGDGSSYEQYF. DNA of the CDR3: TGCAGTGCTGGCGACGGGAGCTCCTACGAGCAGTACTTC.

This clonotype was seen more than once but under ten times. The chain couples TRBV5-1 to TRBJ2-2, with 10 positions matching TRBD2. V shed 5 bases, J shed 5 bases, and the junction held 9 bases outside the gene matches. Germline values: CDR1 SGHRS, CDR2 YFSETQ. The CDR3 loop spans 16 amino acids. CDR3 amino acids: CASRSYSGGNTGELFF. The DNA of the CDR3 is TGCGCCAGCAGATCGTATAGCGGGGGGAATACCGGGGAGCTGTTTTTT.

This clonotype was detected many times. V usage is TRBV7-9 and J usage is TRBJ2-1; TRBD2 agrees at 10 bases. Germline V gene data show CDR1 as SEHNR and CDR2 as FQNEAQ (reference sequence). This CDR3 region has 14 residues. The V gene end was trimmed by 1 base and the J gene end by 7 bases; junction bases not matched to a gene: 1. The CDR3 is CASSLELAGNEQFF. The CDR3 DNA reads as TGTGCCAGCAGCTTAGAACTAGCGGGGAATGAGCAGTTCTTC.

The chain uses TRBV2 and TRBJ2-1; 11 nucleotides match TRBD1. This CDR3 region has 17 residues. Germline V gives CDR1 SNHLY, CDR2 FYNNEI. V gave up 4 bases and J gave up 2 bases; unmatched junction bases: 7. The CDR3 protein is CASSVRDRGKAYNEQFF. DNA for the CDR3: TGTGCCAGCAGTGTACGGGACAGGGGGAAGGCCTACAATGAGCAGTTCTTC. Full variable domain (remainder filled in from reference TRBV2 and TRBJ2-1): EPEVTQTPSHQVTQMGQEVILRCVPISNHLYFYWYRQILGQKVEFLVSFYNNEISEKSEIFDDQFSVERPDGSNFTLKIRSTKLEDSAMYFCASSVRDRGKAYNEQFFGPGTRLTVL.

This clonotype was seen ten or more times. The rearrangement uses TRBV6-2 or TRBV6-3 and TRBJ2-4; D unclear. The V end lost 5 bases, the J end lost 2 bases, and 16 bases lay between the germline ends. CDR1 and CDR2 from the germline V gene are MNHEY and SVGEGT. This CDR3 has 16 amino acids. The CDR3 sequence is CASSKYTPVTKNIQYF. DNA of the CDR3: TGTGCCAGCAGTAAATACACCCCTGTGACCAAAAACATTCAGTACTTC.

The chain recombines TRBV3-1 with TRBJ2-3; 9 nucleotides match TRBD2. V gave up 3 bases and J gave up 2 bases; unmatched junction bases: 9. This CDR3 comprises 17 residues. CDR1 and CDR2 from the germline V gene are LGHDT and YNNKEL (reference sequence). CDR3 coding DNA: TGTGCCAGCAGCCATTTCCTAGCGGGGAGTTCCACAGATACGCAGTATTTT. Translation gives CASSHFLAGSSTDTQYF.

This clonotype has a count of ten or more. The rearrangement links TRBV10-2 to TRBJ2-3, with 9 nucleotides matching TRBD2. Germline CDR1 and CDR2: WSHSY and SAAADI. V lost 2 bases and J lost 1; bases outside the gene matches: 7. There are 17 residues in the CDR3. The CDR3 nucleotides read TGCGCCAGCAGTGAGCCTAGCGGGGTACTAGGCACAGATACGCAGTATTTT. Encoded protein: CASSEPSGVLGTDTQYF.

This clonotype appeared a few times. The rearrangement uses TRBV20-1 and TRBJ1-5; 9 nucleotides align to TRBD1. Unmatched junction bases numbered 8, after V lost 2 bases and J lost 6 bases. Germline-derived CDR1 and CDR2 are DFQATT and SNEGSKA (reference sequence). This CDR3 region has 15 residues. As DNA, the CDR3 is TGCAGTGCTAGAAAAGACAGGGGGTCGTTTCAGCCCCAGCATTTT. The encoded protein is CSARKDRGSFQPQHF.